This TCR beta chain came from a study of regulatory T cells in long-lasting Graves disease. Time point denoted: persistent/refractory GD, antithyroid drugs over 5 years with positive TRAb. PBMC-derived RNA was used for the TCR library. Construction of the TCR beta libraries employed iRepertoire HTBI primers in conjunction with Arm-PCR of CDR3 regions. TCRdb reanalysed the multiplex PCR reads using MiXCR and keeps one entry per CDR3 protein. The sample records about 470,000 distinct CDR3 sequences, about a fifth being singletons. The germline V and J ends were trimmed by 6 bases and 10 bases, with 10 bases remaining between them. The CDR3 sequence is 10 residues long.

Sequencing was performed on peripheral blood mononuclear cells (PBMCs), taken when the disease was refractory, from a patient treated with antithyroid drugs. The TCR originated in a female donor with Graves disease. The gene calls are TRBV12-3 or TRBV12-4 and TRBJ2-7; the D call may be TRBD1 or TRBD2 (5 bases each). CDR3 sequence: CASSAGAQYF. CDR3 nucleotide sequence: TGTGCCAGCAGCGCCGGGGCCCAGTACTTC.